The 4 T cell receptor beta chains below were found in one sample sequenced in a study of blood T cell repertoires in COVID-19 (dated by TCRdb to about 2020). Library preparation was by the immunoSEQ multiplex PCR assay. TCRdb carries this immuneACCESS record with in-frame sequences only. Its versions omit some clonotypes, under half of them owing to an unresolved V gene in the studies checked, with the rest unexplained. The sample table records approximately 59,000 clones; roughly 81% of these occur just once. The biggest ten clones account for 15% to 17% of the sample. The sequenced sample was peripheral blood. The receptor source for this set is a man at least 80 years old with acute or convalescent COVID-19.

The chain couples TRBV12-3 or TRBV12-4 to TRBJ1-2, with D possibly being TRBD1 (6 bases). This CDR3 has 13 residues. V lost 7 bases to trimming and J lost 8 bases, with 17 bases between them. CDR3 region: CASTPGGARGYTF. The CDR3 bases are TGTGCCAGCACCCCCGGGGGGGCGCGGGGCTACACCTTC.

The chain couples TRBV7-2 to TRBJ2-7; TRBD2 matches 10 bases. The CDR3 is made up of 14 amino acids. V lost 4 bases and J lost 5; bases outside the gene matches: 5. Germline V gene lookup returns CDR1 SGHTA and CDR2 FQGNSA. In DNA, the CDR3 is TGTGCCAGCAGCTCCAGCGGGGGGGCCCACGAGCAGTACTTC. Amino acids: CASSSSGGAHEQYF.

The J gene is TRBJ1-1, the V gene TRBV19; D not certain. Germline V gene data show CDR1 as LNHDA and CDR2 as SQIVND (reference sequence). V was shortened by 7 bases and J by 5 bases, with 8 bases between the two germline ends. The CDR3 has 11 residues. The CDR3 loop is CASTQRTEAFF. DNA for the CDR3: TGTGCCAGTACTCAGAGGACTGAAGCTTTCTTT.

The chain employs TRBV24-1 and TRBJ2-2; no reliable D call. Germline values: CDR1 KGHDR, CDR2 SFDVKD. The CDR3 runs to 16 residues. The germline V and J ends were trimmed by 2 bases and 5 bases, with 14 bases remaining between them. This chain's CDR3 is CATSDYISQTTGELFF. Written as DNA, the CDR3 is TGTGCCACCAGTGATTATATTAGTCAAACTACCGGGGAGCTGTTTTTT.